The source of this TCR beta chain is a study of cytomegalovirus exposure and HLA in healthy donors. The donors were healthy bone marrow donors. The CDR3 loop spans 13 amino acids. Trimming shortened V by 0 bases and J by 5 bases, and 6 bases separated the two germline ends. Germline lookup yields CDR1 MGHRA and CDR2 YSYEKL. The study ran its PCR with 60 Vbeta and 13 Jbeta primers. Sequencing was performed with immunoSEQ multiplex PCR; in TCRdb, only in-frame clones are kept and a portion is missing. The sample contains more than 85,000 clones, 55% to 80% of which appear only once. General study points: It was taken for granted in presence/absence analyses that sequencing depth across donors was roughly uniform. As a later analysis showed, a missense DCLRE1C variant was linked to trimming of TCR beta V- and J-genes.

The table lists this clone with a count of one. Its antigen remains unidentified. The clonotype originates from a human donor in good health. The chain employs TRBV4-1 and TRBJ2-3; no firm D call. Sequenced material: PBMCs. Written as DNA, the CDR3 is TGCGCCAGCAGCCAAGATCAGGTAGATACGCAGTATTTT. Its translation: CASSQDQVDTQYF.